This T cell receptor beta chain derives from a study of radiotherapy plus CTLA-4 blockade in lung cancer. Study details: Objective responses were recorded in more than 15% of patients, with disease control recorded in 30% to 35%.

Worth noting for this clone: Its antigen is unknown.

The study, taken as a whole, reports: With interferon-beta, early dynamics of blood T cell clones were reported to best predict response.

Method: immunoSEQ multiplex PCR; TCRdb's copy keeps in-frame clones and lacks some. This table has roughly 120,000 clones, more than 65% appearing once. This CDR3 has 14 residues. CDR1 SGHRS and CDR2 YFSETQ come from the germline V gene. V dropped 5 bases and J dropped 4; count of bases not matched to a gene: 5. The source material was peripheral blood, sampled from a patient treated with radiotherapy plus ipilimumab. The sequence was collected from a human donor with non-small cell lung cancer who had a partial response to radiotherapy plus ipilimumab. This sequence joins TRBV5-1 and TRBJ2-3, with 9 bases aligning to TRBD2. CDR3 amino acids: CASSLAGLADTQYF. The DNA of the CDR3 is TGCGCCAGCAGTCTAGCGGGACTTGCAGATACGCAGTATTTT. The whole variable domain, filled in from reference TRBV5-1 and TRBJ2-3, reads KAGVTQTPRYLIKTRGQQVTLSCSPISGHRSVSWYQQTPGQGLQFLFEYFSETQRNKGNFPGRFSGRQFSNSRSEMNVSTLELGDSALYLCASSLAGLADTQYFGPGTRLTVL.